This T cell receptor beta chain appears in the sequencing data of a study of T cells after yellow fever vaccination. The CDR3 has 14 residues. V trimming: 6 bases; J trimming: 1 base; junction bases outside the gene matches: 4. Germline loops: CDR1 SNHLY, CDR2 FYNNEI. Regarding the study as a whole: Boosting was followed by the reappearance of most primary-vaccination clones (approximately 95% CD4, about 88% CD8). Though weaker, the secondary response peaked faster, on day 5 versus 15.

At least ten counts were recorded for this clonotype. Its antigen remains unidentified. In TCRdb, the 5' RACE reads were re-called with MiXCR into one record per CDR3 protein. The sample lists some 120,000 distinct CDR3 sequences, 6.5% to 9% occurring once. The rearrangement joins TRBV2 to TRBJ2-7; 9 bases align to TRBD2. Sequences were derived from CD8+ T cells sorted from PBMCs, sampled 45 days after the yellow fever booster vaccination. This receptor was obtained from a man under 40 who received the YFV17D yellow fever vaccine. The CDR3 region is CASRQLAGSYEQYF. CDR3 nucleotides: TGTGCCAGCAGACAACTAGCGGGTTCCTACGAGCAGTACTTC.